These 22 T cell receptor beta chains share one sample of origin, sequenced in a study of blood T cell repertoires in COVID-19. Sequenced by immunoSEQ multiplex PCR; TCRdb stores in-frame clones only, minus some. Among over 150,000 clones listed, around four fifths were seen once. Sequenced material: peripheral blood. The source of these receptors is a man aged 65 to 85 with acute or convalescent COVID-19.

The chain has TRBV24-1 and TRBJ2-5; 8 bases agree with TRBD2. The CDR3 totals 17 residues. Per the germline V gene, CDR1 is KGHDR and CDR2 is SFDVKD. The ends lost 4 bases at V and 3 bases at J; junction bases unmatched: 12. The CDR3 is CATSEGGGAGEEETQYF. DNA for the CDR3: TGTGCCACCAGTGAGGGAGGGGGAGCGGGAGAGGAAGAGACCCAGTACTTC.

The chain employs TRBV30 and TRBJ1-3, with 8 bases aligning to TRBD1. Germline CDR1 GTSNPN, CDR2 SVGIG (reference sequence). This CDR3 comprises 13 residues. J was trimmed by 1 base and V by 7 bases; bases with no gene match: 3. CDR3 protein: CAYQGASGNTIYF. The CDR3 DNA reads TGTGCCTACCAGGGGGCTTCTGGAAACACCATATATTTT. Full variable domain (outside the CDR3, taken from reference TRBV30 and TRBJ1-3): SQTIHQWPATLVQPVGSPLSLECTVEGTSNPNLYWYRQAAGRGLQLLFYSVGIGQISSEVPQNLSASRPQDRQFILSSKKLLLSDSGFYLCAYQGASGNTIYFGEGSWLTVV.

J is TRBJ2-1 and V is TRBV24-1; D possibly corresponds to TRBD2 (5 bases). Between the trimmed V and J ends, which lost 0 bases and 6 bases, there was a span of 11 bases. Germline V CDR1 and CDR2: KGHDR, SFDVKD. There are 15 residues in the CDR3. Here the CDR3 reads CATSDLGVTINEQFF. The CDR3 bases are TGTGCCACCAGTGATTTGGGGGTGACTATCAATGAGCAGTTCTTC.

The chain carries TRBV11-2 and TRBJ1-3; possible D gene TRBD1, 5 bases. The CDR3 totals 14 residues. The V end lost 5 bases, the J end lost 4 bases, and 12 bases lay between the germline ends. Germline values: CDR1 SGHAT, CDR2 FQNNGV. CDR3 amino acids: CASSRGQAGNTIYF. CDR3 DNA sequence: TGTGCCAGCAGCCGTGGACAAGCAGGAAACACCATATATTTT.

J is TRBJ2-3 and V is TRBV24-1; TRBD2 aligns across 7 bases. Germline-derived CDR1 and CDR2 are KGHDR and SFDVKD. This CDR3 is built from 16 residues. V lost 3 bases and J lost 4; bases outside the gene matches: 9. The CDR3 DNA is TGTGCCACCAGTGATCCACAACGACTAGCAGCAGATACGCAGTATTTT. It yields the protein CATSDPQRLAADTQYF.

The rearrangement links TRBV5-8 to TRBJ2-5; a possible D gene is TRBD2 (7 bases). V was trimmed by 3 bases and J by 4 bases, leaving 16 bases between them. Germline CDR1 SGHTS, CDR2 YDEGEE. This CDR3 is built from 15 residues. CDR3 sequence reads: CASSSSVGGRETQYF. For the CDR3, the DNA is TGTGCCAGCAGCTCGAGTGTGGGGGGGCGAGAGACCCAGTACTTC.

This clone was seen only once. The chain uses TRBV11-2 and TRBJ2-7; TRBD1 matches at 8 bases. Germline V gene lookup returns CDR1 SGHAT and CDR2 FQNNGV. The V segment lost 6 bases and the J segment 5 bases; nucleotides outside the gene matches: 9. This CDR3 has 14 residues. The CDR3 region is CASRPLDRDHEQYF. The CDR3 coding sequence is TGTGCCAGCAGACCCCTGGACAGGGACCACGAGCAGTACTTC.

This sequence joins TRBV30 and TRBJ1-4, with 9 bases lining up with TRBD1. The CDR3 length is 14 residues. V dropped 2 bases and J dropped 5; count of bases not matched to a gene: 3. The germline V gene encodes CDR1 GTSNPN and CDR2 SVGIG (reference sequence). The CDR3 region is CAWSPDRGNEKLFF. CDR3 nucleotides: TGTGCCTGGAGTCCGGACAGGGGAAATGAAAAACTGTTTTTT.

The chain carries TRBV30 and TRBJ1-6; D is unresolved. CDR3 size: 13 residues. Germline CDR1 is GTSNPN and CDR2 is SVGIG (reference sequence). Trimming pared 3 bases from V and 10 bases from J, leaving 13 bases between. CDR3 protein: CAWRSDFRSPLHF. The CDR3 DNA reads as TGTGCCTGGAGGAGTGATTTTCGGTCACCCCTCCACTTT.

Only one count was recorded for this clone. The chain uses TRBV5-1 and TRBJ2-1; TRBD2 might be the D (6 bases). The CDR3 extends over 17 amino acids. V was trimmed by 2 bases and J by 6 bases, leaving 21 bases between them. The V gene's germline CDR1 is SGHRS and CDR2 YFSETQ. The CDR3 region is CASSLTEGSGWGNEQFF. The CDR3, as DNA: TGCGCCAGCAGCTTAACGGAGGGCAGCGGGTGGGGCAATGAGCAGTTCTTC.

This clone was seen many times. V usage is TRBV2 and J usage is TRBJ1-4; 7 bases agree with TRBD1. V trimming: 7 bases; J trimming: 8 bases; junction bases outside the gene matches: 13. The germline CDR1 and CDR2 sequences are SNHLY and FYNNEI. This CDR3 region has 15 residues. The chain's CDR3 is CASTKTYRGGEKLFF. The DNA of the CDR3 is TGTGCCAGCACCAAGACCTACAGGGGTGGGGAAAAACTGTTTTTT.

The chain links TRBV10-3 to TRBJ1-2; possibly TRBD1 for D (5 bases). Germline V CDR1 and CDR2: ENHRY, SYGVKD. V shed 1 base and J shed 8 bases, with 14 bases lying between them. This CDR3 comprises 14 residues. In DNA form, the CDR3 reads TGTGCCATCAGTGAGTTAAGGGGTTCACGGGGCTACACCTTC. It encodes CAISELRGSRGYTF.

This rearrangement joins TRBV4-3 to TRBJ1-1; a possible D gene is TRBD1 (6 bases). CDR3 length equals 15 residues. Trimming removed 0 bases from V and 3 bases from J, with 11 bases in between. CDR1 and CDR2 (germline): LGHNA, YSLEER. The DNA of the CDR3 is TGCGCCAGCAGCCAAGAAGGGAACAGGGACACTGAAGCTTTCTTT. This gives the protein CASSQEGNRDTEAFF.

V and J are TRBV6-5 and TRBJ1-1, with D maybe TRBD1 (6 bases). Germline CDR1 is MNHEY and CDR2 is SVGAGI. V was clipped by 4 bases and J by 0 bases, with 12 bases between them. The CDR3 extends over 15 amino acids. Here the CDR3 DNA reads TGTGCCAGCAGTTCTATGACAGGACTGAACACTGAAGCTTTCTTT. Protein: CASSSMTGLNTEAFF.

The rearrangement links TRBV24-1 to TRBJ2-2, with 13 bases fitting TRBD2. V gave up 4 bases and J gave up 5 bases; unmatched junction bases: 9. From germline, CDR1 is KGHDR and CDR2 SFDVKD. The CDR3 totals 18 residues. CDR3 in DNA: TGTGCCACCAGTGACAGACTAGCGGGGGGCGTCGGGACCGGGGAGCTGTTTTTT. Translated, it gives CATSDRLAGGVGTGELFF.

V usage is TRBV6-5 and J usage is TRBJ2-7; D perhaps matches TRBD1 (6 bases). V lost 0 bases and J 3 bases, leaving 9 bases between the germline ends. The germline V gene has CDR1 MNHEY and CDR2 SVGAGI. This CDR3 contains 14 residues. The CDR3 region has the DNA TGTGCCAGCAGTTACTCGCCAGGGGACTACGAGCAGTACTTC. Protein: CASSYSPGDYEQYF.

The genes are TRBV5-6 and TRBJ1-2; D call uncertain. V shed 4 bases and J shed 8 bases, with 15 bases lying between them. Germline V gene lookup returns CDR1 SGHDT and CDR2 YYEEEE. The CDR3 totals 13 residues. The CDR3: CASSPGAVSGYTF. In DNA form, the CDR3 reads TGTGCCAGCAGCCCCGGTGCGGTGAGCGGCTACACCTTC.

CDR3 nucleotides: TGCGCCAGCAGCTTGGATCTAGCGGGAGTGAATACGCAGTATTTT. Amino acids: CASSLDLAGVNTQYF. This rearrangement joins TRBV5-1 to TRBJ2-3; 10 nucleotides agree with TRBD2. Germline V gene sequence: CDR1 SGHRS, CDR2 YFSETQ. V shed 0 bases, J shed 7 bases, and the junction held 5 bases outside the gene matches. This CDR3 contains 15 residues.

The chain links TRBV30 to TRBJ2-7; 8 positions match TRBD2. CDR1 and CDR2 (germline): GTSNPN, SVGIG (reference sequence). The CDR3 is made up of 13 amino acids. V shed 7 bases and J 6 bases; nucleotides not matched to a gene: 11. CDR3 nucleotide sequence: TGTGCCTCCCGGGGGAGTGCGGGGGGCGAGCAGTACTTC. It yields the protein CASRGSAGGEQYF.

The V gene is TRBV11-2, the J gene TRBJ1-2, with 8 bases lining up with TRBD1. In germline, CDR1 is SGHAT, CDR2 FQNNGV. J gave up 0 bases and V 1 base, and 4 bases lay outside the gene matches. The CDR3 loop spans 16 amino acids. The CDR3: CASSLGGTGANYGYTF. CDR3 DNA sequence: TGTGCCAGCAGCTTAGGGGGGACAGGCGCTAACTATGGCTACACCTTC.

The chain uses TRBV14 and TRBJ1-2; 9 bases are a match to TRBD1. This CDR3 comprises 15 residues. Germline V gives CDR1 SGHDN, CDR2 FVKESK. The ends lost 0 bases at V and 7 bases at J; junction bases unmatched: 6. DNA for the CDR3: TGTGCCAGCAGCCAAGATCGGACAGGGGCCGGTGGCTACACCTTC. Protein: CASSQDRTGAGGYTF.

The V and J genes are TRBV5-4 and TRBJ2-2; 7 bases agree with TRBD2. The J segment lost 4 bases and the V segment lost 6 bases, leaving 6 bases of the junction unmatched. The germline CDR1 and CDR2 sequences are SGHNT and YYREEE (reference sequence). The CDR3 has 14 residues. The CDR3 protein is CASTVGGRTGELFF. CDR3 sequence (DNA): TGTGCCAGCACCGTGGGAGGGCGCACCGGGGAGCTGTTTTTT.